The T cell receptor beta chain described here comes from a study of T cell repertoires in cytomegalovirus infection. Background on the study: CMV epitopes, recently identified HLA-C-restricted and well-studied HLA-B-restricted, were used. Through public TCR beta signatures, both CMV infection and matching HLA type were indicated.

This clonotype was seen more than once but under ten times. What it binds is not known. TCRdb fed the reads into MiXCR, producing one record per CDR3 protein. The sample records some 350,000 distinct CDR3 sequences, 25% to 35% being singletons. The CDR3 runs to 10 residues. V was pared by 8 bases and J by 4 bases, with 6 bases between. Germline V gene sequence: CDR1 SEHNR, CDR2 FQNEAQ (reference sequence). The sequence was obtained from a human donor in good health (CMV status not recorded). Some clones in this sample may be carry-over from other donors' samples. The chain couples TRBV7-9 to TRBJ2-7, with D unclear. This specimen consisted of cultured PBMCs, obtained from culture after CMV antigen stimulation. Written as DNA, the CDR3 is TGTGCCAGCGCCATTTACGAGCAGTACTTC. Residues: CASAIYEQYF.